What follows is one T cell receptor (beta chain) and its context. V trimming: 6 bases; J trimming: 5 bases; junction bases outside the gene matches: 6. The CDR3 contains 13 residues. CDR1 is MNHEY, CDR2 SVGAGI, per germline. Using immunoSEQ multiplex PCR, the repertoire was profiled, and TCRdb retains in-frame clones only, with some absent. The sample holds approximately 140,000 clones, 75% to 95% seen once. This specimen belongs to a study of T cell responses to AZD1222 COVID-19 vaccine. The clonotype was recovered from an adult in good health. This chain links TRBV6-5 with TRBJ1-2; 7 bases align to TRBD1. The source was peripheral blood, collected on day 0 of AZD1222 vaccination. The CDR3 sequence: CASRVDRVYGYTF. The CDR3 DNA sequence: TGTGCCAGCAGAGTAGACAGGGTTTATGGCTACACCTTC.